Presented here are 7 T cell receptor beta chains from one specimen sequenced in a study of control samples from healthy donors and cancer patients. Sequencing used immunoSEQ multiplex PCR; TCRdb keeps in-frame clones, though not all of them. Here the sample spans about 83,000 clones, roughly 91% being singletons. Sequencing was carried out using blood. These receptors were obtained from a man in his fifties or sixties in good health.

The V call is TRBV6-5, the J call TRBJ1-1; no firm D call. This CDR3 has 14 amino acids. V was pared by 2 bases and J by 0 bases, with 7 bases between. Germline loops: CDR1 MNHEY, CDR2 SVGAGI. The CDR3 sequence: CASSYARMNTEAFF. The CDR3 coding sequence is TGTGCCAGCAGTTACGCCAGGATGAACACTGAAGCTTTCTTT.

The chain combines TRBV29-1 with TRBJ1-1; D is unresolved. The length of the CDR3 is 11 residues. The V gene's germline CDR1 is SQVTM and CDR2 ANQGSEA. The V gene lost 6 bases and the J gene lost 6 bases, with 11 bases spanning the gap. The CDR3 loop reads CSVTTRAEAFF. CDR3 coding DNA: TGCAGCGTGACCACAAGGGCTGAAGCTTTCTTT.

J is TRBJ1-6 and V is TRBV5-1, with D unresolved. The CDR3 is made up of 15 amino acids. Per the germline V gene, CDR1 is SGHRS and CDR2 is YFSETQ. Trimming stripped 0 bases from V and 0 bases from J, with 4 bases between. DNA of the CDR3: TGCGCCAGCAGCTTGGGGAGCTCCTATAATTCACCCCTCCACTTT. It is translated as CASSLGSSYNSPLHF.

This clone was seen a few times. CDR3: CASQLRDRGTNEQFF. CDR3 nucleotide sequence: TGCGCCAGTCAGCTGCGGGACAGGGGAACCAATGAGCAGTTCTTC. The rearrangement joins TRBV5-1 to TRBJ2-1; TRBD1 matches at 10 bases. The V segment lost 8 bases and the J segment 6 bases; nucleotides outside the gene matches: 11. Looked up from germline, CDR1 is SGHRS and CDR2 is YFSETQ. The CDR3 totals 15 residues.

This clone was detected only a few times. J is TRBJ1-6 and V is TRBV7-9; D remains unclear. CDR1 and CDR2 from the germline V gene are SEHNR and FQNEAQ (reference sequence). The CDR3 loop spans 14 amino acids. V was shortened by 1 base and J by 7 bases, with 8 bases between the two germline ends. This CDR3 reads CASSLVDWNSPLHF. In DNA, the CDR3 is TGTGCCAGCAGCTTAGTCGATTGGAATTCACCCCTCCACTTT.

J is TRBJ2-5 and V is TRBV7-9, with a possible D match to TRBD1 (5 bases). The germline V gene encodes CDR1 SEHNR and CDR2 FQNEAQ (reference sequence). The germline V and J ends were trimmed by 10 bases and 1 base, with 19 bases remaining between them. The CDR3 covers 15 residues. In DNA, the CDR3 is TGTGCCATCGACAACCCCCGACAGAGCCAAGAGACCCAGTACTTC. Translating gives CAIDNPRQSQETQYF.

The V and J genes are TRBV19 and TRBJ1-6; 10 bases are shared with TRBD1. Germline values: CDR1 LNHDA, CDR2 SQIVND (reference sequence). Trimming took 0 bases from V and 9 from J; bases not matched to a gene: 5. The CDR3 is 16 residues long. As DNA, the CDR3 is TGTGCCAGTAGTATAGAACGGACAGGGGGGAGTTCACCCCTCCACTTT. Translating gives CASSIERTGGSSPLHF.